This TCR beta chain was recorded in a study of OX40 agonist ivuxolimab in advanced cancers. Looking at the study overall: Patients got intravenous ivuxolimab at 0.01 to 10 mg/kg every 2 weeks. Patients receiving dose escalation had hepatocellular carcinoma, melanoma, renal cell or head and neck cancer.

With regard to this clone: Its target is unknown.

General study points: No determination was made of the antigen specificity of the expanded peripheral T cells.

Germline V gives CDR1 SQVTM, CDR2 ANQGSEA. The V end lost 3 bases, the J end lost 8 bases, and 13 bases lay between the germline ends. The CDR3 has 12 amino acids. The method was immunoSEQ multiplex PCR; TCRdb's version includes in-frame clones alone and lacks a portion of them. The sample carries roughly 97,000 clones, roughly 90% recorded once. The sample here was CD4+ or CD8+ T cells sorted from blood, taken in a trial of the OX40 agonist ivuxolimab. The chain couples TRBV29-1 to TRBJ1-1, with unresolved D. The origin of this receptor is an adult with an advanced solid tumor such as melanoma, head and neck, liver or kidney cancer. This chain's CDR3 is CSVETPKREAFF. CDR3 sequence (DNA): TGCAGCGTTGAGACCCCGAAGAGGGAAGCTTTCTTT.